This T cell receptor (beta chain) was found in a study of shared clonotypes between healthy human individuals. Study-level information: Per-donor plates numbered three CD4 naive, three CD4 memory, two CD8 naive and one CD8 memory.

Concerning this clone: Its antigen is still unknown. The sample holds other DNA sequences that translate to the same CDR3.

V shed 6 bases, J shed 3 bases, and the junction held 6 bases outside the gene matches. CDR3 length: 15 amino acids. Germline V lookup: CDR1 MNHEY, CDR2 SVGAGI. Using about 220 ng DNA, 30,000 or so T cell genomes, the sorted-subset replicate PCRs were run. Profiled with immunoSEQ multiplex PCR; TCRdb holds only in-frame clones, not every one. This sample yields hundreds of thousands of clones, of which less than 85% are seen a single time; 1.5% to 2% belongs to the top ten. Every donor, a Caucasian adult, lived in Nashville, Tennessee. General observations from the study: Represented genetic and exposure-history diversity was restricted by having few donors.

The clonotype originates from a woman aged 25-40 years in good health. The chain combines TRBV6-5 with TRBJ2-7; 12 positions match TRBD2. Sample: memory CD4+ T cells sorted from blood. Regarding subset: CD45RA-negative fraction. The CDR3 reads CASRIGLAGNYEQYF. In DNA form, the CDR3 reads TGTGCCAGCAGAATAGGACTAGCGGGAAACTACGAGCAGTACTTC.